The clone carrying this T cell receptor beta chain is medium-sized in the sample. Its matching antigen is unknown. TCRdb used MiXCR to reprocess the 5' RACE reads, holding one entry per CDR3 protein. The sample carries thousands of distinct CDR3 sequences, 26% recorded once. This record belongs to a study of spatial heterogeneity in lung cancer. The study's findings and limits: Nonsynonymous mutations, ubiquitous and regional, were tracked respectively by counts of ubiquitous and regional expanded TCRs. Tumor mutation count correlated with how many alpha and beta TCRs expanded intratumorally.

With V trimmed by 4 bases and J by 4 bases, 5 bases remained unmatched. From germline, CDR1 is KGHDR and CDR2 SFDVKD. The CDR3 sequence is 15 residues long. Regarding time point: sample taken at primary tumor resection. The 55 to 90 donors had untreated early-stage non-small cell lung cancer. This clonotype originated in a male donor with early-stage non-small cell lung cancer. Here the sequenced sample was lung tumor tissue, taken at surgery. The V gene is TRBV24-1, the J gene TRBJ2-5; 10 nucleotides match TRBD1. CDR3 in amino acids: CATSEGQGKGETQYF. The CDR3 DNA is TGTGCCACCAGTGAGGGACAGGGGAAGGGAGAGACCCAGTACTTC.